A single sample gave rise to the 3 T cell receptor beta chains below, sequenced in a study of regulatory dendritic cells for organ transplantation. The method was immunoSEQ multiplex PCR; TCRdb's version includes in-frame clones alone and lacks a portion of them. The sample has approximately 12,000 clones; around nine tenths are singletons. Sorted subsets were CFSE-labeled and cultured four to six days with allogeneic dendritic cells. These receptors' targets are unknown. Sequencing used naive CD8+ T cells from blood cultured with regulatory dendritic cells. Subset noted: CD45RA+ naive T cells. The receptor source for this set is a human donor in good health.

This clone was seen only a few times. The chain has TRBV27 and TRBJ1-3; no definite D call. CDR1 and CDR2 from the germline V gene are MNHEY and SMNVEV (reference sequence). The CDR3 runs 14 residues. The ends were cut back, 2 bases at V and 1 base at J, with 6 bases in the middle. The CDR3 is CASSLARSGNTIYF. CDR3 DNA: TGTGCCAGCAGTTTAGCCCGTTCTGGAAACACCATATATTTT.

V usage is TRBV5-5 and J usage is TRBJ2-7, with D perhaps matching TRBD1 (6 bases). V lost 4 bases and J 3 bases, leaving 14 bases between the germline ends. The CDR3 runs to 14 residues. Germline CDR1 is SGHKS and CDR2 is YYEKEE (reference sequence). CDR3 protein: CASSGSNRDYEQYF. CDR3 in DNA: TGTGCCAGCAGCGGCTCGAACAGGGACTACGAGCAGTACTTC.

The chain uses TRBV6-5 and TRBJ2-3; D is possibly TRBD2 (6 bases). The germline gives CDR1 MNHEY, CDR2 SVGAGI. Trimming removed 7 bases at V and 4 bases at J, with 18 bases between. The CDR3 is made up of 15 amino acids. The CDR3 is CASNQGAGLSDTQYF. CDR3 bases: TGTGCCAGCAATCAAGGTGCGGGGTTATCAGATACGCAGTATTTT.